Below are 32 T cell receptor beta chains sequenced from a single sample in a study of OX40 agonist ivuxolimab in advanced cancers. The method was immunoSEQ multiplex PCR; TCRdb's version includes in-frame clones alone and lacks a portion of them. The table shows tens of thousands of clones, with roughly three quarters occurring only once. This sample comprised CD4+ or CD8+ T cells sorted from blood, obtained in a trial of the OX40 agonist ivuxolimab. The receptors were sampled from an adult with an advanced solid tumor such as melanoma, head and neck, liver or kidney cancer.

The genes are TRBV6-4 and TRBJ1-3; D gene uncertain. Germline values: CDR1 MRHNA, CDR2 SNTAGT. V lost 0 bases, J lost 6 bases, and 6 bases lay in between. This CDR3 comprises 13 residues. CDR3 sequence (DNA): TGTGCCAGCAGTGACTCGCGGGAAAACACCATATATTTT. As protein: CASSDSRENTIYF.

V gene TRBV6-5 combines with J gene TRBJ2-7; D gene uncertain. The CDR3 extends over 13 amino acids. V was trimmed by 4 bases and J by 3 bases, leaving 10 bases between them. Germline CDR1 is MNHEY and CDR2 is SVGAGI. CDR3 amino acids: CASSSLRDYEQYF. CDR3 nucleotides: TGTGCCAGCAGTTCCCTAAGAGACTACGAGCAGTACTTC.

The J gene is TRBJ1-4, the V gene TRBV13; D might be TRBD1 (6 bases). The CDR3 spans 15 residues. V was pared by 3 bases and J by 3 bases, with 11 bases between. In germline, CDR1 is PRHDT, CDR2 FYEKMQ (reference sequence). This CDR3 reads CASSFRTAANEKLFF. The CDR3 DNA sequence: TGTGCCAGCAGCTTCCGGACAGCGGCTAATGAAAAACTGTTTTTT.

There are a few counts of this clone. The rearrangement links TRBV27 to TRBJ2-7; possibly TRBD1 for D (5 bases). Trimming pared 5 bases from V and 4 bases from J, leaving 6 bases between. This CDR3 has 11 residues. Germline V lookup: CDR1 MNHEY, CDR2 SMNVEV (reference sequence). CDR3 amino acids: CASSQGYEQYF. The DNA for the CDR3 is TGTGCCAGCAGTCAGGGTTACGAGCAGTACTTC.

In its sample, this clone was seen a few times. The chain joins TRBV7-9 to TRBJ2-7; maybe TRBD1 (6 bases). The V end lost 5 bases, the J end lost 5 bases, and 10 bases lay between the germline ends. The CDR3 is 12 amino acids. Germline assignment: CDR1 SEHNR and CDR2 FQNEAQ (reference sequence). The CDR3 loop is CASSAYRDEQYF. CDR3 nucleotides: TGTGCCAGCAGCGCCTACAGGGACGAGCAGTACTTC.

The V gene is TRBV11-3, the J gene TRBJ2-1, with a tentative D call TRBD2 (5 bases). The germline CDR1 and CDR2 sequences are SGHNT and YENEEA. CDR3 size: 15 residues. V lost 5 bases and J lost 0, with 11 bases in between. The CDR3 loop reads CASSPDFSSYNEQFF. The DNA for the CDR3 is TGTGCCAGCAGCCCGGACTTTAGCTCCTACAATGAGCAGTTCTTC.

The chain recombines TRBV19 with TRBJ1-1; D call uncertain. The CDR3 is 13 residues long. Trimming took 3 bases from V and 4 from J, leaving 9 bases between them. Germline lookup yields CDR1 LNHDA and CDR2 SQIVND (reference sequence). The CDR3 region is CASSMGPGTEAFF. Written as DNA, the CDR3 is TGTGCCAGTAGTATGGGCCCAGGCACTGAAGCTTTCTTT.

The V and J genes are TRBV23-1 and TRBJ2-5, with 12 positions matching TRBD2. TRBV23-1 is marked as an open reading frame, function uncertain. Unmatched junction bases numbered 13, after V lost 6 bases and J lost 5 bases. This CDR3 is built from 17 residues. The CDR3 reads CASRPGLAGSRVETQYF. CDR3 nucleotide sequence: TGCGCCAGCAGGCCGGGACTAGCGGGCTCGCGGGTCGAGACCCAGTACTTC.

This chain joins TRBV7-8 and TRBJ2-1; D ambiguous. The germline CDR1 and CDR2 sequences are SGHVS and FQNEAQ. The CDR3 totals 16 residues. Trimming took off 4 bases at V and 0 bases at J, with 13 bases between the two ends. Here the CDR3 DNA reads TGTGCCAGCAGCTCTCAAACACCAAGCTCCTACAATGAGCAGTTCTTC. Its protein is CASSSQTPSSYNEQFF.

This CDR3 is CASSEDVRVQETQYF. CDR3 DNA sequence: TGTGCCAGCAGTGAAGACGTCAGGGTGCAAGAGACCCAGTACTTC. This sequence joins TRBV6-1 and TRBJ2-5; D is perhaps TRBD1 (5 bases). The CDR3 covers 15 residues. Germline V gives CDR1 MNHNS, CDR2 SASEGT. V lost 1 base, J lost 2 bases, and 11 bases lay in between.

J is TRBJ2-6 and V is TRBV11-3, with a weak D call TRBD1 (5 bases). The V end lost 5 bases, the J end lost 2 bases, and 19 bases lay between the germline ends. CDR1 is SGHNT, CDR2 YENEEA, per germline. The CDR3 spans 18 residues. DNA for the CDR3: TGTGCCAGCAGCACCCCCCTGGGGCTAGTTCCTGGGGCCAACGTCCTGACTTTC. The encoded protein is CASSTPLGLVPGANVLTF.

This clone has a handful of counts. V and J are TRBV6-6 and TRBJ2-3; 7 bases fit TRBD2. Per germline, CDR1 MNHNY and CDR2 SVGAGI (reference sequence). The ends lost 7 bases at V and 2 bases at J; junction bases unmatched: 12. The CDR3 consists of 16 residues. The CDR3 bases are TGTGCCAGCATTTTAGCGGGCCCTCTGCCCACAGATACGCAGTATTTT. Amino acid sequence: CASILAGPLPTDTQYF.

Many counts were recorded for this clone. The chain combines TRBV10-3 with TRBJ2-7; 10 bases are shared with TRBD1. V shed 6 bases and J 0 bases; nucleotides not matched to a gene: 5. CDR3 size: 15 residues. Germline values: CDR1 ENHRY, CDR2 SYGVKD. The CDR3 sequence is CAIRTGTGASYEQYF. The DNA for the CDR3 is TGTGCCATCAGGACCGGGACAGGGGCCTCCTACGAGCAGTACTTC.

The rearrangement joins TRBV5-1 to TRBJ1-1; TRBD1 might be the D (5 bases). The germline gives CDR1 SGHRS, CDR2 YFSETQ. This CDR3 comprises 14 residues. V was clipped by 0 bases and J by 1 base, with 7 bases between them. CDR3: CASSLADRNTEAFF. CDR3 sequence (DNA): TGCGCCAGCAGCTTGGCTGACAGGAACACTGAAGCTTTCTTT.

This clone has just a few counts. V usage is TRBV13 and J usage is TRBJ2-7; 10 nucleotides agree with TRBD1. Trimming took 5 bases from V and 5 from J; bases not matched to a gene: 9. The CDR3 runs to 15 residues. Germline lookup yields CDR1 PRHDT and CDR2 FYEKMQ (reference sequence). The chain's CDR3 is CASSPPRDRGHEQYF. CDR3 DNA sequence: TGTGCCAGCAGCCCTCCTCGGGACAGGGGTCACGAGCAGTACTTC.

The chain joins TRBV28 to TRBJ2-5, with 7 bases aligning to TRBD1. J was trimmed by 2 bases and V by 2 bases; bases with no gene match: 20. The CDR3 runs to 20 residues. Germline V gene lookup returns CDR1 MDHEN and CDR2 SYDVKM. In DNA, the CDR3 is TGTGCCAGCAGTTTAAAAGGCGTTCATCCTGGCGTGGGACAGCAAGAGACCCAGTACTTC. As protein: CASSLKGVHPGVGQQETQYF.

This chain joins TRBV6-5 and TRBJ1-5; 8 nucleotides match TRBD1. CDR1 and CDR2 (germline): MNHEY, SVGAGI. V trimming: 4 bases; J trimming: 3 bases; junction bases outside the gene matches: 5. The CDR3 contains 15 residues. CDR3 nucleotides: TGTGCCAGCAGTTTGGACAGGGAGTACAATCAGCCCCAGCATTTT. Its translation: CASSLDREYNQPQHF.

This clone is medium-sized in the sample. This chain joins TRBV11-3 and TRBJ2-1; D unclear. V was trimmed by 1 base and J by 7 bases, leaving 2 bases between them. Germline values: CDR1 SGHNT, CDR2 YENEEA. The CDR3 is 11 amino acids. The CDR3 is CASSLGNEQFF. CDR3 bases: TGTGCCAGCAGCTTAGGAAATGAGCAGTTCTTC.

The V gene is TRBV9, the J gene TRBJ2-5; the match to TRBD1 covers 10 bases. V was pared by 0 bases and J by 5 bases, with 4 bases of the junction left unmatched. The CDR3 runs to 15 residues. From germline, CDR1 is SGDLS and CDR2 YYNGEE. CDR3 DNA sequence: TGTGCCAGCAGCGTAGGGACAGGGGGTTTCGAGACCCAGTACTTC. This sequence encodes CASSVGTGGFETQYF.

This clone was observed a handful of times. The CDR3 DNA reads TGTGCCAGCAGCTTCGGGGGGGGCCACATTCAGTACTTC. Protein product: CASSFGGGHIQYF. This chain connects TRBV7-2 to TRBJ2-4; 8 bases agree with TRBD2. The germline V gene encodes CDR1 SGHTA and CDR2 FQGNSA. Trimming at V came to 3 bases and at J to 8 bases, leaving 3 bases not matched to a gene. The length of the CDR3 is 13 residues.

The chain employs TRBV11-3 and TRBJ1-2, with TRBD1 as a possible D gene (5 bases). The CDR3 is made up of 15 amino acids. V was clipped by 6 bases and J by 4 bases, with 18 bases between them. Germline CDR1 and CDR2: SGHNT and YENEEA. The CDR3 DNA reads TGTGCCAGCAGTCGCTCGGGGCATTTGAGCTATGGCTACACCTTC. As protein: CASSRSGHLSYGYTF.

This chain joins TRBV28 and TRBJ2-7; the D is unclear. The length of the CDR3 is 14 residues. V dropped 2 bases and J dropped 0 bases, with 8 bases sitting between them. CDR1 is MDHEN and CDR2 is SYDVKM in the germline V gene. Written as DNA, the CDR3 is TGTGCCAGCAGTTTACCTGGGGTCTCCTACGAGCAGTACTTC. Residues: CASSLPGVSYEQYF.

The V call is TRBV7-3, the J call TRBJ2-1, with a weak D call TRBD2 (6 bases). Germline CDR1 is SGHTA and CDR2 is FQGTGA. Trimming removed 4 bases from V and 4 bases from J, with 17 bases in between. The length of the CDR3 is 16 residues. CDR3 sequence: CASSSGGSGVYNEQFF. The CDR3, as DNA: TGTGCCAGCAGCTCCGGGGGTAGCGGTGTATACAATGAGCAGTTCTTC.

The CDR3 bases are TGTGCCAGCAGTTCCGTCTCATATGGCTACACCTTC. Translated, it gives CASSSVSYGYTF. The rearrangement uses TRBV28 and TRBJ1-2, with unresolved D. This CDR3 has 12 residues. CDR1 is MDHEN, CDR2 SYDVKM, per germline. V lost 4 bases and J 5 bases, leaving 8 bases between the germline ends.

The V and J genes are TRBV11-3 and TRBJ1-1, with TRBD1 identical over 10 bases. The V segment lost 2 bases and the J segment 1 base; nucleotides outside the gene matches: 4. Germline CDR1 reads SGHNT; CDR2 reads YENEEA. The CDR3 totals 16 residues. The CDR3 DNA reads TGTGCCAGCAGCTTAAGGGGACAGGGGAAGAACACTGAAGCTTTCTTT. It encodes CASSLRGQGKNTEAFF.

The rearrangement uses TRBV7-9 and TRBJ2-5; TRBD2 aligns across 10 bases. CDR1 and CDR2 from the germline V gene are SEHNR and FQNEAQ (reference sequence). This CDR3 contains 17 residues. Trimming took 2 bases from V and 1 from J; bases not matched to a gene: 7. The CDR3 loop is CASSLSDRTSGQETQYF. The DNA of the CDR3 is TGTGCCAGCAGCTTATCAGACCGGACTAGCGGCCAAGAGACCCAGTACTTC.

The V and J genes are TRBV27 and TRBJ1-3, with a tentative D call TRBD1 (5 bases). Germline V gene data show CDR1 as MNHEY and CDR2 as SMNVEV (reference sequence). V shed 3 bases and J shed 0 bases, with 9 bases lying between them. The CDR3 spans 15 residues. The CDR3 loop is CASSFQGNSGNTIYF. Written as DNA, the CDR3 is TGTGCCAGCAGTTTCCAGGGAAACTCTGGAAACACCATATATTTT.

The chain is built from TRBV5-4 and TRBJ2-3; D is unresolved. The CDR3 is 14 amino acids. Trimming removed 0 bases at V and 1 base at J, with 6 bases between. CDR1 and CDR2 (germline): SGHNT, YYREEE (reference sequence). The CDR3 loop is CASSLEFGTDTQYF. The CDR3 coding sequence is TGTGCCAGCAGCTTGGAGTTCGGCACAGATACGCAGTATTTT.

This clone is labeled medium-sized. The CDR3, as DNA: TGTGCCAGCAGTTTGGTTCTAGCCGGCCTTGGCTACACCTTC. Translated: CASSLVLAGLGYTF. The chain links TRBV28 to TRBJ1-2, with D hard to call. Trimming cost V 3 bases and J 7 bases, with 15 bases left between them. The germline gives CDR1 MDHEN, CDR2 SYDVKM. This CDR3 is 14 amino acids long.

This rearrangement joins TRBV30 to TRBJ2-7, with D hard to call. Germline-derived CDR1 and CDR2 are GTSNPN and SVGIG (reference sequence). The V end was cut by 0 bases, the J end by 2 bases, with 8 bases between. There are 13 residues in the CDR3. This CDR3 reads CAWSVGGPYEQYF. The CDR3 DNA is TGTGCCTGGAGTGTAGGCGGACCCTACGAGCAGTACTTC.

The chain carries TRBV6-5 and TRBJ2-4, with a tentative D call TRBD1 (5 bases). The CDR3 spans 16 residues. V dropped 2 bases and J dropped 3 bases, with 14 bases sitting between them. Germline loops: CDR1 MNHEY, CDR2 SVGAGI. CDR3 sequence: CASSYPAGKGKNIQYF. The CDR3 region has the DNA TGTGCCAGCAGTTACCCGGCAGGGAAGGGCAAAAACATTCAGTACTTC.

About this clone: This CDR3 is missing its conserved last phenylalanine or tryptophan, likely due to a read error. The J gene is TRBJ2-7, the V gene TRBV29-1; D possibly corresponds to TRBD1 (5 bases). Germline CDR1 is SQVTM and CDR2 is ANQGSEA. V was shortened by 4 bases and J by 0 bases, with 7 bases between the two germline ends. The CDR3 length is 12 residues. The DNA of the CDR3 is TGCAGCGTTGGACAGACCTCCTACGAGCAGTACCTC. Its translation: CSVGQTSYEQYL.